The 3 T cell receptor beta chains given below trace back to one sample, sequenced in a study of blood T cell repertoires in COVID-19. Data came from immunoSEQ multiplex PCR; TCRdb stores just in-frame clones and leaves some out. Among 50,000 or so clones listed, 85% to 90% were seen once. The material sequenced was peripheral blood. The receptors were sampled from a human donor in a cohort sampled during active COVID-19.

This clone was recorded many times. CDR3 sequence: CASSPTGIGGNTIYF. In DNA form, the CDR3 reads TGTGCCAGCAGCCCGACAGGGATTGGAGGAAACACCATATATTTT. J is TRBJ1-3 and V is TRBV7-8, with 7 bases identical to TRBD1. With 5 bases clipped from V and 4 bases from J, the junction kept 8 bases outside the gene matches. The CDR3 contains 15 residues. Germline assignment: CDR1 SGHVS and CDR2 FQNEAQ.

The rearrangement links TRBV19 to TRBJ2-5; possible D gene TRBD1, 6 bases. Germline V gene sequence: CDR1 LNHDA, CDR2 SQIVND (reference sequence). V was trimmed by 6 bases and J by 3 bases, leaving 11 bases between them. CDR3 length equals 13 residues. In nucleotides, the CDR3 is TGTGCCAGTAGACCCTCAGGGGAAGAGACCCAGTACTTC. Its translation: CASRPSGEETQYF.

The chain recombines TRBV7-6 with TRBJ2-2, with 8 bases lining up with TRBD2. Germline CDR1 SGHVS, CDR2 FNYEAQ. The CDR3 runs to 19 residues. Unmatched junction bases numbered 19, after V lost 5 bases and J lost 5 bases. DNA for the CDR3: TGTGCCAGCAGCAAAACCCCCTACTCGGCGGGGGGACGTACCGGGGAGCTGTTTTTT. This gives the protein CASSKTPYSAGGRTGELFF. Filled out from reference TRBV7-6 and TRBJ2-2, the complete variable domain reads GAGVSQSPRYKVTKRGQDVALRCDPISGHVSLYWYRQALGQGPEFLTYFNYEAQQDKSGLPNDRFSAERPEGSISTLTIQRTEQRDSAMYRCASSKTPYSAGGRTGELFFGEGSRLTVL.